This TCR beta chain was identified during a study of blood T cell repertoires in COVID-19. Across the study: Donors in the United States, Italy and Spain gave samples during acute or convalescent COVID-19. T cells, B-cell-depleted T cells, or PBMCs supplied cDNA or gDNA.

Original data processing: Estimated nucleated cell counts came from reference gene primer amplification. The method was immunoSEQ multiplex PCR; TCRdb's version includes in-frame clones alone and lacks a portion of them. V and J calls and clone size are as listed in that table; D and trimming were resolved from the DNA. The sample records about 150,000 clones, about 90% being singletons. The CDR3 consists of 15 residues. Germline V lookup: CDR1 LGHNA, CDR2 YSLEER. V was clipped by 0 bases and J by 4 bases; unmatched bases: 3. Sequenced input: peripheral blood. The TCR was taken from a man between 50 and 59 years old with acute or convalescent COVID-19. The rearrangement joins TRBV4-3 to TRBJ2-3; 8 bases line up with TRBD2. The CDR3 DNA reads as TGCGCCAGCAGCCAAGATTTGACTAGCGCAGATACGCAGTATTTT. This translates into CASSQDLTSADTQYF.